Here is one T cell receptor beta chain with its context. Per the original data handling: Counts of nucleated cells, estimated from reference gene primer amplification, were obtained. Data came from immunoSEQ multiplex PCR; TCRdb stores just in-frame clones and leaves some out. V, J and clone size derive from that table, while D and trimming were established from the DNA sequence. The sample has around 130,000 clones, 85% to 90% seen once; the top ten hold approximately 11%. This sample was taken from a study of blood T cell repertoires in COVID-19. The overall study: In each case, the material was cDNA or gDNA derived from T cells, B-cell-depleted T cells, or PBMCs.

The CDR3 loop spans 15 amino acids. The germline V gene encodes CDR1 LGHDT and CDR2 YNNKEL (reference sequence). V shed 1 base and J shed 2 bases, with 11 bases lying between them. The sample was peripheral blood. This TCR was sampled from a woman at least 80 years old with acute or convalescent COVID-19. The chain couples TRBV3-1 (or the pseudogene TRBV3-2) to TRBJ1-2; tentative D call: TRBD1 (6 bases). For the CDR3, the DNA is TGTGCCAGCAGCCAAGGGTTTGGACAGAACTATGGCTACACCTTC. It codes for CASSQGFGQNYGYTF.